This T cell receptor (beta chain) stems from a study of shared clonotypes between healthy human individuals. This clone showed up just a few times. Assay: immunoSEQ multiplex PCR; the TCRdb copy retains only in-frame clones and omits some. The data contain roughly 2,300,000 clones, 85% to 95% of them seen just once; the ten biggest clones take up 0.37%. CDR1 and CDR2 (germline): MNHNS, SASEGT. The CDR3 covers 13 residues. Between the trimmed V and J ends, which lost 7 bases and 0 bases, there was a span of 10 bases. The sequenced sample was naive CD4+ T cells from PBMCs. The subset is: CD45RA+ positively selected. The receptor's source is a man aged 18 to 30 in good health. Some clones in this sample may be carry-over from other donors' samples. J is TRBJ2-7 and V is TRBV6-1; D remains ambiguous. The CDR3 nucleotides are TGTGCCAGCAAGGATCTTAACTCCTACGAGCAGTACTTC. It codes for CASKDLNSYEQYF.